Sequencing of this T cell receptor (beta chain) was carried out in a study of blood T cell repertoires in COVID-19. The J segment lost 0 bases and the V segment lost 2 bases, leaving 5 bases of the junction unmatched. Germline loops: CDR1 LNHDA, CDR2 SQIVND (reference sequence). There are 16 residues in the CDR3. The protocol was immunoSEQ multiplex PCR, while the TCRdb copy is restricted to in-frame clones and leaves out a portion. The sample consists of under 12,000 clones, over 80% of them appearing once. This chain uses TRBV19 with TRBJ2-3, with 7 bases matching TRBD2. The sequence came from a human donor in a cohort sampled during active COVID-19. The material sequenced was peripheral blood. This chain's CDR3 is CASSIRSGTSTDTQYF. CDR3 bases: TGTGCCAGTAGTATAAGAAGCGGGACTAGCACAGATACGCAGTATTTT.